What follows describes a single T cell receptor beta chain. These data are taken from a study of blood T cell repertoires in COVID-19. In the study overall: Samples came from the United States, Italy and Spain, spanning acute and convalescent COVID-19.

The method was immunoSEQ multiplex PCR; TCRdb's version includes in-frame clones alone and lacks a portion of them. This sample yields 200,000 to 250,000 clones, of which about 85% are seen a single time; about 3% belongs to the top ten. The CDR3 is made up of 14 amino acids. The V and J ends lost 8 bases and 6 bases, in that order; junction bases with no gene match: 12. Germline loops: CDR1 ENHRY, CDR2 SYGVKD. Material for sequencing was peripheral blood. This chain uses TRBV10-3 with TRBJ1-2; 7 bases are shared with TRBD1. This receptor was taken from a man aged 45-60 years who had recovered from COVID-19. This CDR3 reads CAISERQGVDGYTF. The CDR3 DNA follows: TGTGCCATCTCTGAGCGGCAGGGGGTCGATGGCTACACCTTC.